Described below is a single T cell receptor (beta chain) sequence and its context. The antigen remains unidentified. The source of the sample is a study of chemoradiotherapy in HPV16-positive cancers. Study in general: A couple of HPV16-positive patients' cells yielded candidate HPV-specific clones and common motifs.

Repertoires were sampled repeatedly during chemoradiotherapy. Study-wide results and limits: HPV-specific T cells were functionally defined from only two HPV16-positive patients. For HPV16-positive patients, expanding HPV-responsive T cells associated with longer recurrence-free survival.

Measured with immunoSEQ multiplex PCR; TCRdb has only the in-frame clones, and not every one. The data hold just under 7,000 clones, with roughly 79% observed a single time. This receptor was identified in a human donor with HPV-associated anogenital cancer. The sample was gathered from a patient who underwent chemoradiotherapy.

The CDR3 coding sequence is TGTGCCAGCAGTCCCGGACAGGGGCGGAATTCACCCCTCCACTTT. Amino acid sequence: CASSPGQGRNSPLHF. The rearrangement uses TRBV27 and TRBJ1-6, with 9 bases lining up with TRBD1. CDR1 and CDR2 from the germline V gene are MNHEY and SMNVEV (reference sequence). The J segment lost 7 bases and the V segment lost 5 bases, leaving 6 bases of the junction unmatched. CDR3 length equals 15 residues.